The 24 T cell receptor beta chains in this list originate from one sample, sequenced in a study of blood T cell repertoires in COVID-19. TCRdb's table, derived via immunoSEQ multiplex PCR, lists solely in-frame clones and lacks some. The repertoire has approximately 350,000 clones, more than 70% of them found once; the top ten carry more than 0.95%. Sequencing was carried out using peripheral blood. All receptors derive from a man aged 40-49 years with acute or convalescent COVID-19.

The CDR3 DNA reads TGTGCCAGCAGCCTAGCGGGAGGCATTCCTAGCACAGATACGCAGTATTTT. Its protein product is CASSLAGGIPSTDTQYF. This rearrangement joins TRBV4-2 to TRBJ2-3, with 10 bases lining up with TRBD2. The germline V gene encodes CDR1 LGHNA and CDR2 YNFKEQ. J gave up 0 bases and V 4 bases, and 7 bases lay outside the gene matches. There are 17 residues in the CDR3.

This clone is a singleton in its sample. The CDR3: CASSQGLAGFFGTDTQYF. CDR3 bases: TGTGCCAGCAGCCAAGGGCTAGCGGGATTTTTTGGCACAGATACGCAGTATTTT. The rearrangement uses TRBV3-1 (or the pseudogene TRBV3-2) and TRBJ2-3; 9 bases map to TRBD2. The CDR3 loop spans 18 amino acids. Germline V gene data show CDR1 as LGHDT and CDR2 as YNNKEL (reference sequence). V was clipped by 1 base and J by 1 base; unmatched bases: 9.

The gene calls are TRBV28 and TRBJ1-1, with D unresolved. V lost 6 bases and J lost 11, with 16 bases in between. Germline CDR1 and CDR2: MDHEN and SYDVKM. The CDR3 has 12 amino acids. The CDR3: CASSPESLGAFF. The CDR3 DNA reads TGTGCCAGCAGCCCGGAATCCTTGGGCGCTTTCTTT.

The rearrangement links TRBV4-3 to TRBJ2-3; TRBD2 is a possible D gene (6 bases). Per the germline V gene, CDR1 is LGHNA and CDR2 is YSLEER. There are 14 residues in the CDR3. Trimming stripped 4 bases from V and 3 bases from J, with 11 bases between. The CDR3 sequence is CASSRGDSTDTQYF. The CDR3 DNA is TGCGCCAGCAGCCGAGGGGACTCGACAGATACGCAGTATTTT.

J is TRBJ1-1 and V is TRBV4-1; the D is unclear. The germline V and J ends were trimmed by 3 bases and 0 bases, with 8 bases remaining between them. In germline, CDR1 is MGHRA, CDR2 YSYEKL. There are 14 residues in the CDR3. The CDR3 coding sequence is TGCGCCAGCAGCCAGACAAGTATGAACACTGAAGCTTTCTTT. It yields the protein CASSQTSMNTEAFF.

This sequence joins TRBV7-9 and TRBJ1-1; no firm D call. Germline assignment: CDR1 SEHNR and CDR2 FQNEAQ (reference sequence). Trimming shortened V by 4 bases and J by 9 bases, and 9 bases separated the two germline ends. CDR3 size: 11 residues. The CDR3 nucleotides read TGTGCCAGCAGCTCCACAGCCAAAGCTTTCTTT. Translation gives CASSSTAKAFF.

This chain links TRBV14 with TRBJ1-1; maybe TRBD1 (6 bases). Trimming shortened V by 0 bases and J by 3 bases, and 8 bases separated the two germline ends. CDR1 is SGHDN, CDR2 FVKESK, per germline. CDR3 size: 14 residues. In DNA form, the CDR3 reads TGTGCCAGCAGCCAAGATAGGGGGTACACTGAAGCTTTCTTT. Translating it yields CASSQDRGYTEAFF.

The chain joins TRBV7-9 to TRBJ2-7; 9 nucleotides line up with TRBD2. V shed 5 bases and J 5 bases; nucleotides not matched to a gene: 13. Germline loops: CDR1 SEHNR, CDR2 FQNEAQ (reference sequence). This CDR3 is 16 amino acids long. The CDR3 bases are TGTGCCAGCAGCCCTGCCTTTGCGGGAGGGCCCCACGAGCAGTACTTC. This translates into CASSPAFAGGPHEQYF.

The CDR3 sequence is CSVVVRGRNTEAFF. The CDR3 coding sequence is TGCAGCGTTGTAGTTAGGGGCCGCAACACTGAAGCTTTCTTT. The chain has TRBV29-1 and TRBJ1-1; TRBD1 is a possible D gene (5 bases). Trimming stripped 4 bases from V and 2 bases from J, with 14 bases between. The CDR3 runs 14 residues. CDR1 SQVTM and CDR2 ANQGSEA come from the germline V gene.

The genes are TRBV5-5 and TRBJ2-5; D is unclear. The germline gives CDR1 SGHKS, CDR2 YYEKEE (reference sequence). V was clipped by 0 bases and J by 5 bases, with 8 bases between them. The CDR3 is made up of 13 amino acids. The CDR3 DNA is TGTGCCAGCAGCTTGGTAACGAGTGAGACCCAGTACTTC. As protein: CASSLVTSETQYF.

The chain is built from TRBV28 and TRBJ2-3, with D perhaps matching TRBD1 (5 bases). This CDR3 has 14 amino acids. Germline loops: CDR1 MDHEN, CDR2 SYDVKM. The V and J ends lost 5 bases and 6 bases respectively, with 15 bases between them. CDR3 bases: TGTGCCAGCAGTCCCCCCCAGGGCTGGGATACGCAGTATTTT. Translating it yields CASSPPQGWDTQYF.

This clone was detected once. The same CDR3 also results from other DNA sequences found in this sample. This sequence joins TRBV30 and TRBJ1-6, with D hard to call. The germline V and J ends were trimmed by 5 bases and 0 bases, with 5 bases remaining between them. This CDR3 comprises 13 residues. The germline V gene encodes CDR1 GTSNPN and CDR2 SVGIG (reference sequence). The CDR3: CAWRSSYNSPLHF. Here the CDR3 DNA reads TGTGCCTGGCGTAGCTCCTATAATTCACCCCTCCACTTT.

This chain connects TRBV10-1 to TRBJ2-1; a possible D gene is TRBD1 (5 bases). With 2 bases removed from V and 0 bases from J, the gap between germline ends came to 11 bases. CDR1 is WNHNN and CDR2 is SYGVQD in the germline V gene (reference sequence). The CDR3 runs 16 residues. The CDR3 bases are TGCGCCAGCAGTGAGACGGACACCAGCTCCTACAATGAGCAGTTCTTC. Its protein product is CASSETDTSSYNEQFF.

V usage is TRBV2 and J usage is TRBJ2-7; no definite D call. Trimming removed 5 bases at V and 5 bases at J, with 10 bases between. Germline-derived CDR1 and CDR2 are SNHLY and FYNNEI. The CDR3 contains 12 residues. The CDR3: CASSLYNDEQYF. CDR3 bases: TGTGCCAGCAGTCTTTATAATGACGAGCAGTACTTC.

This chain connects TRBV2 to TRBJ2-1; 14 bases match TRBD2. The germline CDR1 and CDR2 sequences are SNHLY and FYNNEI. This CDR3 contains 14 residues. V was clipped by 4 bases and J by 8 bases; unmatched bases: 1. The CDR3 spells CASSGLAGGDEQFF. The CDR3, as DNA: TGTGCCAGCAGTGGACTAGCGGGGGGGGATGAGCAGTTCTTC.

The genes are TRBV28 and TRBJ2-6, with 8 bases that match TRBD1. J was trimmed by 1 base and V by 7 bases; bases with no gene match: 12. The germline V gene encodes CDR1 MDHEN and CDR2 SYDVKM. The CDR3 contains 18 residues. CDR3 region: CASTHAGRGRSGANVLTF. CDR3 DNA: TGTGCCAGCACTCATGCGGGCAGGGGGCGATCTGGGGCCAACGTCCTGACTTTC. Looking up the rest from reference TRBV28 and TRBJ2-6 gives the full variable domain: DVKVTQSSRYLVKRTGEKVFLECVQDMDHENMFWYRQDPGLGLRLIYFSYDVKMKEKGDIPEGYSVSREKKERFSLILESASTNQTSMYLCASTHAGRGRSGANVLTFGAGSRLTVL.

The genes are TRBV9 and TRBJ2-7, with TRBD1 identical over 8 bases. CDR1 is SGDLS and CDR2 is YYNGEE in the germline V gene. V lost 4 bases, J lost 6 bases, and 9 bases stayed unmatched. The CDR3 sequence is 14 residues long. This CDR3 is CASSLRTGKGEQYF. The CDR3 nucleotides read TGTGCCAGCAGCTTACGGACAGGGAAGGGCGAGCAGTACTTC.

This rearrangement joins TRBV6-6 to TRBJ2-7, with unresolved D. The length of the CDR3 is 13 residues. Trimming removed 6 bases from V and 3 bases from J, with 12 bases in between. Per germline, CDR1 MNHNY and CDR2 SVGAGI (reference sequence). CDR3 sequence reads: CASSELSDYEQYF. The CDR3 bases are TGTGCCAGCAGCGAACTATCGGACTACGAGCAGTACTTC.

This chain links TRBV10-2 with TRBJ1-5, with D possibly matching TRBD1 (5 bases). Germline loops: CDR1 WSHSY, CDR2 SAAADI. This CDR3 is 14 amino acids long. Deletions cut 11 bases from V and 0 bases from J, with 14 bases between. CDR3 loop: CAAAQGYSNQPQHF. In DNA form, the CDR3 reads TGCGCCGCCGCGCAGGGATATAGCAATCAGCCCCAGCATTTT.

This chain joins TRBV27 and TRBJ1-5, with unresolved D. The CDR3 length is 14 residues. Germline loops: CDR1 MNHEY, CDR2 SMNVEV (reference sequence). The ends were cut back, 3 bases at V and 3 bases at J, with 9 bases in the middle. CDR3 sequence reads: CASSFPGDNQPQHF. For the CDR3, the DNA is TGTGCCAGCAGTTTCCCCGGGGACAATCAGCCCCAGCATTTT.

This chain joins TRBV7-8 and TRBJ2-5, with 11 bases matching TRBD1. Germline trimming cut 5 bases from V and 4 bases from J; bases unmatched to any gene: 9. The CDR3 spans 16 residues. Germline V gives CDR1 SGHVS, CDR2 FQNEAQ. DNA for the CDR3: TGTGCCAGCAGCCCCGGGACAGGGGGTATTGGAGAGACCCAGTACTTC. Translation gives CASSPGTGGIGETQYF.

CDR3 protein: CASSSQTVATNEKLFF. Written as DNA, the CDR3 is TGTGCCAGCAGCTCCCAGACAGTCGCAACTAATGAAAAACTGTTTTTT. The chain employs TRBV7-2 and TRBJ1-4, with a weak D call TRBD1 (5 bases). From germline, CDR1 is SGHTA and CDR2 FQGNSA. Trimming removed 4 bases from V and 0 bases from J, with 12 bases in between. This CDR3 has 16 amino acids.

The gene calls are TRBV5-1 and TRBJ2-3; 9 nucleotides align to TRBD1. The germline V gene encodes CDR1 SGHRS and CDR2 YFSETQ. V gave up 3 bases and J gave up 2 bases; unmatched junction bases: 4. The CDR3 is 15 residues long. The CDR3 nucleotides read TGCGCCAGCAGCTCTGACAGGGGGGACACAGATACGCAGTATTTT. It is translated as CASSSDRGDTDTQYF.

This CDR3 reads CASSVGTGHSPLHF. In DNA form, the CDR3 reads TGTGCCAGCAGTGTTGGGACAGGACATTCACCCCTCCACTTT. V usage is TRBV2 and J usage is TRBJ1-6, with 8 bases aligning to TRBD1. V gave up 4 bases and J gave up 8 bases; unmatched junction bases: 4. Per the germline V gene, CDR1 is SNHLY and CDR2 is FYNNEI. This CDR3 has 14 amino acids.